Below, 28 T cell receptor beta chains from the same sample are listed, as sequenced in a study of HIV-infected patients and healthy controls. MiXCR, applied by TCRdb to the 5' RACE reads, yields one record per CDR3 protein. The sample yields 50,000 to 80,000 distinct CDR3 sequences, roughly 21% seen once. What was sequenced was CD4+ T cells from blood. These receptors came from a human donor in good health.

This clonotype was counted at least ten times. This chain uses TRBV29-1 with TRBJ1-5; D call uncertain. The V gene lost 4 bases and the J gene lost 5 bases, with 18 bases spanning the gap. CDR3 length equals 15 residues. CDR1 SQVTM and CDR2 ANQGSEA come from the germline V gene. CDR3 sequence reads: CSVGMGWGMDQPQHF. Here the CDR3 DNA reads TGCAGCGTTGGTATGGGCTGGGGAATGGATCAGCCCCAGCATTTT.

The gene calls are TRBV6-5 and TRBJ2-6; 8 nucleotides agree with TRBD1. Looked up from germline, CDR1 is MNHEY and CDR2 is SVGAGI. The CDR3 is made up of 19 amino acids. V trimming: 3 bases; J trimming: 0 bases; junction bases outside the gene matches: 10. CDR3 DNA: TGTGCCAGCAGTTATACAGGGGGGCCCTATCTCTCTGGGGCCAACGTCCTGACTTTC. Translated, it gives CASSYTGGPYLSGANVLTF.

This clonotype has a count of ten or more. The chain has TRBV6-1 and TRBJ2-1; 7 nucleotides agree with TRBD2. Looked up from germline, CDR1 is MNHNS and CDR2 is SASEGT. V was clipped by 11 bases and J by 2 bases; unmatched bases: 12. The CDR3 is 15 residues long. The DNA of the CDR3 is TGTGCCTCCTTACTTGGACTAGGCCCCTACAATGAGCAGTTCTTC. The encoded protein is CASLLGLGPYNEQFF.

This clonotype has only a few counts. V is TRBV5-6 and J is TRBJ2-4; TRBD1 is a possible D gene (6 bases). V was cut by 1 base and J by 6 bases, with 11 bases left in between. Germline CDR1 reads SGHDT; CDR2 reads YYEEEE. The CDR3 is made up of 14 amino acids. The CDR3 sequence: CASSLRDTGNIQYF. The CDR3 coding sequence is TGTGCCAGCAGCTTGAGGGACACTGGAAACATTCAGTACTTC.

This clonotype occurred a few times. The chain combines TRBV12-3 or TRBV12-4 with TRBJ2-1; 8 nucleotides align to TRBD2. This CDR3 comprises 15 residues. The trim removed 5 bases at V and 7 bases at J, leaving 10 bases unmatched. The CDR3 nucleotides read TGTGCCAGCAGTCCCCGGGGGGGCGCGTGGAATGAGCAGTTCTTC. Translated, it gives CASSPRGGAWNEQFF.

CDR3 nucleotides: TGTGCCAGCAGCCGGAGGGGGGACAGGGGACGGAGCACTGAAGCTTTCTTT. This translates into CASSRRGDRGRSTEAFF. The chain uses TRBV6-5 and TRBJ1-1, with 10 bases matching TRBD1. The ends lost 6 bases at V and 4 bases at J; junction bases unmatched: 14. CDR3 length: 17 amino acids. CDR1 is MNHEY and CDR2 is SVGAGI in the germline V gene.

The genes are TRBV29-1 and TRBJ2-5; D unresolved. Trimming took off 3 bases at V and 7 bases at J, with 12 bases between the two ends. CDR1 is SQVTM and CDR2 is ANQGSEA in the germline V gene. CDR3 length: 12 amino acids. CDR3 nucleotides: TGCAGCGTTGAGTTCTCTTCGGGGACCCAGTACTTC. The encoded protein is CSVEFSSGTQYF.

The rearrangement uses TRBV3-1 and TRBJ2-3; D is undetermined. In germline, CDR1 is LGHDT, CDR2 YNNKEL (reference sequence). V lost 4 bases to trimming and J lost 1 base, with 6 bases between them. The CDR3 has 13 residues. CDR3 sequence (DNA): TGTGCCAGCAGCCTTAGACGCACAGATACGCAGTATTTT. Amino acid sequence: CASSLRRTDTQYF.

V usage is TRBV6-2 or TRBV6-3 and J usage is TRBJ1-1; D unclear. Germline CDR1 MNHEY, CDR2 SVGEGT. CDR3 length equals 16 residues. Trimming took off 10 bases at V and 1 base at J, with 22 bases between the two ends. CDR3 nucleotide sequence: TGTGCCACCTATCCGTACGAGGTCGGGTGGAACACTGAAGCTTTCTTT. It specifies CATYPYEVGWNTEAFF.

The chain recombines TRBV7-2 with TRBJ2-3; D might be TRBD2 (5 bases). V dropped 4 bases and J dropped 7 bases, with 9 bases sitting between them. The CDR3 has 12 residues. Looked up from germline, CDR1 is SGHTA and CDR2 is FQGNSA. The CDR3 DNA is TGTGCCAGCAGCTCCCCGGGGTATACGCAGTATTTT. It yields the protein CASSSPGYTQYF. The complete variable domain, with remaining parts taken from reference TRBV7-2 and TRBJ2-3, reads GAGVSQSPSNKVTEKGKDVELRCDPISGHTALYWYRQSLGQGLEFLIYFQGNSAPDKSGLPSDRFSAERTGGSVSTLTIQRTQQEDSAVYLCASSSPGYTQYFGPGTRLTVL.

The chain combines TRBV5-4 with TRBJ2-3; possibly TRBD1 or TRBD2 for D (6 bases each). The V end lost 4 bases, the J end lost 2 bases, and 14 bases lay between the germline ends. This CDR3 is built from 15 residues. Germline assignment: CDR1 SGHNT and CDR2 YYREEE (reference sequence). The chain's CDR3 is CASSIGGLLTDTQYF. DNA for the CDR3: TGTGCCAGCAGCATCGGGGGCTTACTCACAGATACGCAGTATTTT.

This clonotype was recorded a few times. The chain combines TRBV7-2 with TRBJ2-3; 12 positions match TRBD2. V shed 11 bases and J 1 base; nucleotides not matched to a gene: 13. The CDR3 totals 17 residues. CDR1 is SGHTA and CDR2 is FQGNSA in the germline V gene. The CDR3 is CASSQTSGGFGTDTQYF. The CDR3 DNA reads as TGTGCCTCATCCCAGACTAGCGGGGGTTTTGGCACAGATACGCAGTATTTT. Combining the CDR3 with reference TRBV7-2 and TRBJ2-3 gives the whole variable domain GAGVSQSPSNKVTEKGKDVELRCDPISGHTALYWYRQSLGQGLEFLIYFQGNSAPDKSGLPSDRFSAERTGGSVSTLTIQRTQQEDSAVYLCASSQTSGGFGTDTQYFGPGTRLTVL.

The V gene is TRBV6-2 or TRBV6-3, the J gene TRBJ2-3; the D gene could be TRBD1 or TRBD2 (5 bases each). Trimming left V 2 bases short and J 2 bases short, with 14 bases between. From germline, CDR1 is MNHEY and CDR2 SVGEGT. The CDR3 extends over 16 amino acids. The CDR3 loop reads CASSYIVTGPTDTQYF. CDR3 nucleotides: TGTGCCAGCAGTTACATAGTAACGGGGCCCACAGATACGCAGTATTTT.

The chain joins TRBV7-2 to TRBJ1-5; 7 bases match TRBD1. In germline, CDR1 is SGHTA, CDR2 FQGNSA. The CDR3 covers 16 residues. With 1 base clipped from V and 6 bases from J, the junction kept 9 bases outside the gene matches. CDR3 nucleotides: TGTGCCAGCAGCTTAGTGACAGGGAGTAGGTCTCAGCCCCAGCATTTT. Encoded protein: CASSLVTGSRSQPQHF.

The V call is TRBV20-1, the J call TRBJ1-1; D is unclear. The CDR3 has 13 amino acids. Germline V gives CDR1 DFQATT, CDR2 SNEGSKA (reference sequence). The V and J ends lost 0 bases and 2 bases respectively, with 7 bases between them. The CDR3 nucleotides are TGCAGTGCTAGAGATCCTCTCAACACTGAAGCTTTCTTT. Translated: CSARDPLNTEAFF.

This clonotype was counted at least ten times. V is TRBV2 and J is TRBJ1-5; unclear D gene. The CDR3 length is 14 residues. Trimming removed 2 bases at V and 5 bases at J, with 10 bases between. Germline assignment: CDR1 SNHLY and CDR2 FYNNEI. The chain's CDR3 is CASSERQLYQPQHF. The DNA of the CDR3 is TGTGCCAGCAGTGAAAGGCAGCTTTATCAGCCCCAGCATTTT.

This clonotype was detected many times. CDR3 sequence (DNA): TGCGCCAGCAGCCCCAGGACAGGCACTGAAGCTTTCTTT. The encoded protein is CASSPRTGTEAFF. J is TRBJ1-1 and V is TRBV5-1; the match to TRBD1 covers 7 bases. V trimming: 4 bases; J trimming: 4 bases; junction bases outside the gene matches: 4. Germline V gene sequence: CDR1 SGHRS, CDR2 YFSETQ. The CDR3 loop spans 13 amino acids.

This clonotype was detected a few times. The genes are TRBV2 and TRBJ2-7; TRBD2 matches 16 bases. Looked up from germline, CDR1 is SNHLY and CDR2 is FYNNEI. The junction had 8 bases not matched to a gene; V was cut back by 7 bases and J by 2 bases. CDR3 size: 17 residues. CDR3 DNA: TGTGCCAGCACTCCGGGACTAGCGGGAGGGCGACCCTACGAGCAGTACTTC. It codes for CASTPGLAGGRPYEQYF.

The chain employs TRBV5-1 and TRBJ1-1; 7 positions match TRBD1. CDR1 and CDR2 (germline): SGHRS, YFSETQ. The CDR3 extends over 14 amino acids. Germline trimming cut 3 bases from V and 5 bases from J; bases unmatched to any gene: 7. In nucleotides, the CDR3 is TGCGCCAGCAGCTGGTCAGGGGGACCAACTGAAGCTTTCTTT. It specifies CASSWSGGPTEAFF.

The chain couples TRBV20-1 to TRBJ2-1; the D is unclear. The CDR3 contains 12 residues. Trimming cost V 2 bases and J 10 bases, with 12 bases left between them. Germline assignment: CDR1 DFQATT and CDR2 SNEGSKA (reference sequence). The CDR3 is CSARTPDLEQFF. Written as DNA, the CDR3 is TGCAGTGCTAGAACCCCCGATTTAGAGCAGTTCTTC.

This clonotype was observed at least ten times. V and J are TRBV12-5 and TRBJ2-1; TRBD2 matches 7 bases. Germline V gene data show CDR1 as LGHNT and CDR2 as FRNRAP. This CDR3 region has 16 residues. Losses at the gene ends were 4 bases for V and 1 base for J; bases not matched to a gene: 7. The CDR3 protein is CASGSPGEGSYNEQFF. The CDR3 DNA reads TGTGCTAGTGGTTCCCCTGGGGAGGGTTCCTACAATGAGCAGTTCTTC.

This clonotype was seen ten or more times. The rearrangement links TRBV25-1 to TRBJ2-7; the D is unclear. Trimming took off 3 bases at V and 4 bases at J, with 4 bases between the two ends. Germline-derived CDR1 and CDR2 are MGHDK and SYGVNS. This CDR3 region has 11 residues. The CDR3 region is CASSEMYEQYF. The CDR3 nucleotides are TGTGCCAGCAGTGAGATGTACGAGCAGTACTTC.

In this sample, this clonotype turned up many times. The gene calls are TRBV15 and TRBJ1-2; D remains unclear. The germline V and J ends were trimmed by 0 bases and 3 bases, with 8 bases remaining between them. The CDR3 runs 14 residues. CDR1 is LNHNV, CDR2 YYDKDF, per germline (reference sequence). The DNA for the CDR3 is TGTGCCACCAGCAGAGATGGCGGAGACTATGGCTACACCTTC. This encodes CATSRDGGDYGYTF.

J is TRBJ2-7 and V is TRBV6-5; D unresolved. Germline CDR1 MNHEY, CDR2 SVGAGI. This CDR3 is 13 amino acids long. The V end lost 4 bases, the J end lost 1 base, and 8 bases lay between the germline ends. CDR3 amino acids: CASSSDGSYEQYF. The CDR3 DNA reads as TGTGCCAGCAGTTCGGACGGATCCTACGAGCAGTACTTC.

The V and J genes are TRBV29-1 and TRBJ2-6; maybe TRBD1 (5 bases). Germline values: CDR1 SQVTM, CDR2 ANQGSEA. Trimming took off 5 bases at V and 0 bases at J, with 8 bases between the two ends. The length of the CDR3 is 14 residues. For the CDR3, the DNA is TGCAGCGTTCAGGGAAACTCTGGGGCCAACGTCCTGACTTTC. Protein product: CSVQGNSGANVLTF.

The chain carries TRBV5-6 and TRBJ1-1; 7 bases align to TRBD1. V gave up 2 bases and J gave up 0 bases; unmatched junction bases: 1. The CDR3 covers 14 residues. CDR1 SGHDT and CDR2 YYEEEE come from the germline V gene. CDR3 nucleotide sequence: TGTGCCAGCAGCTTCGGGACAGTGAACACTGAAGCTTTCTTT. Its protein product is CASSFGTVNTEAFF.

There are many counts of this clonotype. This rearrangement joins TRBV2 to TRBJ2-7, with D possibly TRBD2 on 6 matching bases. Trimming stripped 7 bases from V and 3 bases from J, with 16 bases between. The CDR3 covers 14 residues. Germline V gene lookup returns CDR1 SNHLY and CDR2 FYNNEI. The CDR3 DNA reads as TGTGCCAGCATAACCGGGACGGAGGGCTACGAGCAGTACTTC. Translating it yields CASITGTEGYEQYF.

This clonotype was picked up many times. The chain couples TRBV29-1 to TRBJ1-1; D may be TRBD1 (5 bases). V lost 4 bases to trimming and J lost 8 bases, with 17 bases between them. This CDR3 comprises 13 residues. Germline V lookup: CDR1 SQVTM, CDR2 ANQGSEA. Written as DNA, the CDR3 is TGCAGCGTTGCGGGGGGGGAGGGGCTGGAAGCTTTCTTT. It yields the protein CSVAGGEGLEAFF.